A selection of T cell receptor beta chains follows, all from one sample in a study of blood T cell repertoires in COVID-19. Only in-frame clones appear in the TCRdb table, and some are missing; sequencing was by immunoSEQ multiplex PCR. Counted here are some 300,000 clones, around four fifths occurring once; the ten biggest clones make up around 4.1%. The sample taken for sequencing was peripheral blood. The receptor source for this set is a woman aged 50 to 60 with active or convalescent COVID-19. CDR3s include the opening cysteine and the closing phenylalanine or tryptophan. The D gene is left open where the match is weak. Rows may omit the clone size; those that give it use once, few, many or a size class.

j_gene: TRBJ2-3; abundance: -; v_gene: TRBV28; d_gene: TRBD2; CDR3aa: CASSTSGAPTDTQYF; CDR3nt: TGTGCCAGCAGTACCAGCGGGGCCCCCACAGATACGCAGTATTTT
j_gene: TRBJ1-2; abundance: -; v_gene: TRBV30; d_gene: -; CDR3aa: CASMEGYTF; CDR3nt: TGTGCCTCGATGGAGGGCTACACCTTC
j_gene: TRBJ1-2; abundance: -; v_gene: TRBV6-1; d_gene: -; CDR3aa: CASSESGKHRTRSGYTF; CDR3nt: TGTGCCAGCAGTGAAAGTGGGAAACACAGGACCAGAAGTGGCTACACCTTC
j_gene: TRBJ2-5; abundance: once; v_gene: TRBV30; d_gene: -; CDR3aa: CACSPGQYF; CDR3nt: TGTGCCTGCTCCCCGGGCCAGTACTTC
j_gene: TRBJ2-4; abundance: -; v_gene: TRBV19; d_gene: -; CDR3aa: CASSEGHAKNIQYF; CDR3nt: TGTGCCAGTAGTGAGGGCCATGCCAAAAACATTCAGTACTTC
j_gene: TRBJ2-7; abundance: -; v_gene: TRBV5-1; d_gene: TRBD1; CDR3aa: CASSSRDRYEQYF; CDR3nt: TGCGCCAGCAGCTCTAGGGACAGGTACGAGCAGTACTTC
j_gene: TRBJ2-7; abundance: once; v_gene: TRBV28; d_gene: TRBD2; CDR3aa: CASSSVAGESYEQYF; CDR3nt: TGTGCCAGCAGTTCAGTAGCGGGGGAATCCTACGAGCAGTACTTC
j_gene: TRBJ1-2; abundance: few; v_gene: TRBV19; d_gene: TRBD1; CDR3aa: CASSRDSESYGYTF; CDR3nt: TGTGCCAGTAGTAGGGACAGCGAATCCTATGGCTACACCTTC
j_gene: TRBJ2-7; abundance: once; v_gene: TRBV18; d_gene: TRBD2; CDR3aa: CASSPAGTSSYEQYF; CDR3nt: TGTGCCAGCTCACCGGCCGGGACTAGCAGTTACGAGCAGTACTTC
j_gene: TRBJ2-3; abundance: once; v_gene: TRBV5-1; d_gene: TRBD2; CDR3aa: CASSLGGSSGTDTQYF; CDR3nt: TGCGCCAGCAGCTTGGGCGGGAGTAGTGGCACAGATACGCAGTATTTT
j_gene: TRBJ1-2; abundance: once; v_gene: TRBV12-3/TRBV12-4; d_gene: TRBD1; CDR3aa: CASEGTGGGYTF; CDR3nt: TGTGCCAGCGAGGGGACAGGGGGAGGCTACACCTTC
j_gene: TRBJ1-2; abundance: -; v_gene: TRBV28; d_gene: -; CDR3aa: CASSSQANYGYTF; CDR3nt: TGTGCCAGCAGTTCGCAGGCTAACTATGGCTACACCTTC
j_gene: TRBJ2-1; abundance: -; v_gene: TRBV3-1/TRBV3-2; d_gene: TRBD2; CDR3aa: CASSQATSGRPYNEQFF; CDR3nt: TGTGCCAGCAGCCAAGCGACTAGCGGGAGGCCATACAATGAGCAGTTCTTC
j_gene: TRBJ2-3; abundance: once; v_gene: TRBV5-1; d_gene: -; CDR3aa: CASSAGGLSPTDTQYF; CDR3nt: TGCGCCAGCAGCGCCGGCGGGCTCAGCCCTACAGATACGCAGTATTTT
j_gene: TRBJ1-3; abundance: -; v_gene: TRBV28; d_gene: -; CDR3aa: CASRLQGLGNTIYF; CDR3nt: TGTGCCAGCAGACTTCAGGGGTTAGGAAACACCATATATTTT
j_gene: TRBJ2-5; abundance: -; v_gene: TRBV27; d_gene: -; CDR3aa: CASSSDTGTSETQYF; CDR3nt: TGTGCCAGCAGTTCCGATACCGGGACTTCAGAGACCCAGTACTTC
j_gene: TRBJ2-3; abundance: -; v_gene: TRBV25-1; d_gene: -; CDR3aa: CASSTSTDTQYF; CDR3nt: TGTGCCAGCAGTACTAGCACAGATACGCAGTATTTT
j_gene: TRBJ1-3; abundance: once; v_gene: TRBV4-1; d_gene: TRBD1; CDR3aa: CASSELGTGSSGNTIYF; CDR3nt: TGCGCCAGCAGCGAACTCGGGACAGGTAGCTCTGGAAACACCATATATTTT
j_gene: TRBJ1-4; abundance: -; v_gene: TRBV5-4; d_gene: -; CDR3aa: CASSLQEATNEKLFF; CDR3nt: TGTGCCAGCAGCCTCCAGGAGGCAACTAATGAAAAACTGTTTTTT
j_gene: TRBJ2-5; abundance: -; v_gene: TRBV19; d_gene: TRBD2; CDR3aa: CASLASGANQETQYF; CDR3nt: TGTGCCAGCCTTGCTAGCGGGGCGAACCAAGAGACCCAGTACTTC
j_gene: TRBJ2-7; abundance: -; v_gene: TRBV27; d_gene: TRBD1; CDR3aa: CASSLSWAQGAYEQYF; CDR3nt: TGTGCCAGCAGTTTATCGTGGGCGCAGGGGGCTTACGAGCAGTACTTC
j_gene: TRBJ2-1; abundance: once; v_gene: TRBV10-3; d_gene: TRBD2; CDR3aa: CASQELAGGGNEQFF; CDR3nt: TGTGCCAGCCAAGAACTAGCGGGAGGGGGGAATGAGCAGTTCTTC
j_gene: TRBJ1-2; abundance: once; v_gene: TRBV12-5; d_gene: TRBD1; CDR3aa: CASGSTIYWTGKRYGYTF; CDR3nt: TGTGCTAGTGGTTCGACCATTTATTGGACAGGGAAAAGGTATGGCTACACCTTC
j_gene: TRBJ1-2; abundance: -; v_gene: TRBV6-1; d_gene: -; CDR3aa: CASSEFRGSYGYTF; CDR3nt: TGTGCCAGCAGTGAATTTAGGGGATCCTATGGCTACACCTTC
j_gene: TRBJ2-1; abundance: -; v_gene: TRBV10-3; d_gene: TRBD2; CDR3aa: CAISEDRSGSGNEQFF; CDR3nt: TGTGCCATCAGTGAGGACCGTAGCGGGAGCGGCAATGAGCAGTTCTTC
j_gene: TRBJ1-1; abundance: -; v_gene: TRBV30; d_gene: TRBD1; CDR3aa: CAWSLGTGPVEAFF; CDR3nt: TGTGCCTGGAGTCTTGGGACAGGACCTGTGGAAGCTTTCTTT
j_gene: TRBJ1-1; abundance: -; v_gene: TRBV29-1; d_gene: -; CDR3aa: CSVVGGRTEAFF; CDR3nt: TGCAGCGTTGTAGGGGGTAGGACTGAAGCTTTCTTT
j_gene: TRBJ2-1; abundance: -; v_gene: TRBV11-2; d_gene: TRBD2; CDR3aa: CASSLDVGTSGRLEQFF; CDR3nt: TGTGCCAGCAGCTTAGATGTGGGGACTAGCGGGAGACTTGAGCAGTTCTTC
j_gene: TRBJ1-2; abundance: -; v_gene: TRBV7-2; d_gene: -; CDR3aa: CASSLVGGASYGYTF; CDR3nt: TGTGCCAGCAGCTTAGTGGGAGGGGCCTCCTATGGCTACACCTTC
j_gene: TRBJ1-2; abundance: -; v_gene: TRBV3-1/TRBV3-2; d_gene: TRBD1; CDR3aa: CASSQDLTGFNYGYTF; CDR3nt: TGTGCCAGCAGCCAAGATTTGACAGGGTTTAACTATGGCTACACCTTC
j_gene: TRBJ2-3; abundance: -; v_gene: TRBV7-2; d_gene: TRBD2; CDR3aa: CASSLARIAGFTDTQYF; CDR3nt: TGTGCCAGCAGCTTAGCGCGGATAGCGGGGTTCACAGATACGCAGTATTTT
j_gene: TRBJ2-1; abundance: -; v_gene: TRBV19; d_gene: -; CDR3aa: CASSMYGQNEQFF; CDR3nt: TGTGCCAGTAGTATGTACGGACAGAATGAGCAGTTCTTC
j_gene: TRBJ2-1; abundance: -; v_gene: TRBV6-1; d_gene: TRBD2; CDR3aa: CASSEGRGGLAGVSEQFF; CDR3nt: TGTGCCAGCAGTGAAGGTAGAGGCGGACTAGCGGGAGTAAGTGAGCAGTTCTTC
j_gene: TRBJ2-5; abundance: -; v_gene: TRBV19; d_gene: -; CDR3aa: CASSITRTAQETQYF; CDR3nt: TGTGCCAGTAGTATTACGAGGACAGCTCAAGAGACCCAGTACTTC
j_gene: TRBJ1-1; abundance: -; v_gene: TRBV9; d_gene: -; CDR3aa: CASSVEESVGEAFF; CDR3nt: TGTGCCAGCAGCGTAGAAGAAAGTGTCGGTGAAGCTTTCTTT
j_gene: TRBJ2-7; abundance: -; v_gene: TRBV29-1; d_gene: TRBD2; CDR3aa: CSAQTSGGEQYF; CDR3nt: TGCAGCGCGCAGACTAGCGGGGGGGAACAGTACTTC
j_gene: TRBJ2-2; abundance: -; v_gene: TRBV12-3/TRBV12-4; d_gene: -; CDR3aa: CASSPQGGGELFF; CDR3nt: TGTGCCAGCAGCCCGCAGGGGGGCGGGGAGCTGTTTTTT
j_gene: TRBJ2-5; abundance: -; v_gene: TRBV28; d_gene: TRBD2; CDR3aa: CASGLAGGGGETQYF; CDR3nt: TGTGCCAGTGGACTAGCGGGAGGGGGCGGAGAGACCCAGTACTTC
j_gene: TRBJ2-3; abundance: -; v_gene: TRBV6-2/TRBV6-3; d_gene: TRBD2; CDR3aa: CASSYSVIAGAGRDTQYF; CDR3nt: TGTGCCAGCAGTTACTCCGTTATAGCGGGAGCCGGGAGAGATACGCAGTATTTT
j_gene: TRBJ2-7; abundance: once; v_gene: TRBV10-2; d_gene: -; CDR3aa: CASSGSLQALWYEQYF; CDR3nt: TGCGCCAGCAGCGGGTCGCTACAGGCCCTTTGGTACGAGCAGTACTTC
j_gene: TRBJ1-1; abundance: -; v_gene: TRBV25-1; d_gene: TRBD1; CDR3aa: CASRGTVPNLNTEAFF; CDR3nt: TGTGCCAGCAGGGGGACAGTGCCCAACCTGAACACTGAAGCTTTCTTT
j_gene: TRBJ1-5; abundance: -; v_gene: TRBV6-5; d_gene: -; CDR3aa: CAAAGSNQPQHF; CDR3nt: TGTGCCGCAGCAGGCTCAAATCAGCCCCAGCATTTT
j_gene: TRBJ2-2; abundance: -; v_gene: TRBV19; d_gene: -; CDR3aa: CAGSVDTFNTGELFF; CDR3nt: TGTGCCGGTAGTGTAGACACTTTCAACACCGGGGAGCTGTTTTTT
j_gene: TRBJ2-7; abundance: -; v_gene: TRBV7-9; d_gene: -; CDR3aa: CASSLGYRDKGSYEQYF; CDR3nt: TGTGCCAGCAGCTTAGGTTACCGGGACAAAGGCTCCTACGAGCAGTACTTC
j_gene: TRBJ2-1; abundance: -; v_gene: TRBV7-9; d_gene: TRBD2; CDR3aa: CASSHLAVIGNEQFF; CDR3nt: TGTGCCAGCAGCCATCTAGCGGTTATAGGGAATGAGCAGTTCTTC
j_gene: TRBJ2-1; abundance: once; v_gene: TRBV4-1; d_gene: -; CDR3aa: CASSDPPDRTGFEQFF; CDR3nt: TGCGCCAGCAGCGATCCCCCGGACAGAACCGGCTTTGAGCAGTTCTTC
j_gene: TRBJ1-2; abundance: many; v_gene: TRBV10-2; d_gene: -; CDR3aa: CASSGTGLAGYGYTF; CDR3nt: TGCGCCAGCAGTGGAACGGGGTTAGCCGGCTATGGCTACACCTTC